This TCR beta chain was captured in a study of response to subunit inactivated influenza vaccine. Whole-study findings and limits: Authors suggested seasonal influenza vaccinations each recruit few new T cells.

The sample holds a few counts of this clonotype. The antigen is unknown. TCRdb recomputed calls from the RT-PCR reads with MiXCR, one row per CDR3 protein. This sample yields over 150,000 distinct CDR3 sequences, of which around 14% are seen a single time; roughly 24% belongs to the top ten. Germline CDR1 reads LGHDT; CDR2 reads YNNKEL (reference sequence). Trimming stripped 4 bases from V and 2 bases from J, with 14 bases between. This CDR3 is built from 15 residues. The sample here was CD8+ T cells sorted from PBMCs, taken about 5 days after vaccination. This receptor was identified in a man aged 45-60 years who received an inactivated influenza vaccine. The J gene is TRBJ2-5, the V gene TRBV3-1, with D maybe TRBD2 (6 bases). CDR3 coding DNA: TGTGCCAGCAGCCCATCTTGGGACTTTCAAGAGACCCAGTACTTC. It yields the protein CASSPSWDFQETQYF.